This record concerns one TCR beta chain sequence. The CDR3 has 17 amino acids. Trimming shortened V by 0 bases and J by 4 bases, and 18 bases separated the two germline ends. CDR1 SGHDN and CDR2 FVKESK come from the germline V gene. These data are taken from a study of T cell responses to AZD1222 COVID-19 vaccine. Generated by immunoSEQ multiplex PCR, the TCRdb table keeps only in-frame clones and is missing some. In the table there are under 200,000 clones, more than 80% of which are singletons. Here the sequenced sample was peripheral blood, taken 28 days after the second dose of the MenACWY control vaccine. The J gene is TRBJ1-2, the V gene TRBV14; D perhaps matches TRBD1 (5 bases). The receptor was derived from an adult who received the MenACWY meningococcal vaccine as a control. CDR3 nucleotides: TGTGCCAGCAGCCAAGATTCCGCGCCGGGACGGACCTATGGCTACACCTTC. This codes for CASSQDSAPGRTYGYTF.